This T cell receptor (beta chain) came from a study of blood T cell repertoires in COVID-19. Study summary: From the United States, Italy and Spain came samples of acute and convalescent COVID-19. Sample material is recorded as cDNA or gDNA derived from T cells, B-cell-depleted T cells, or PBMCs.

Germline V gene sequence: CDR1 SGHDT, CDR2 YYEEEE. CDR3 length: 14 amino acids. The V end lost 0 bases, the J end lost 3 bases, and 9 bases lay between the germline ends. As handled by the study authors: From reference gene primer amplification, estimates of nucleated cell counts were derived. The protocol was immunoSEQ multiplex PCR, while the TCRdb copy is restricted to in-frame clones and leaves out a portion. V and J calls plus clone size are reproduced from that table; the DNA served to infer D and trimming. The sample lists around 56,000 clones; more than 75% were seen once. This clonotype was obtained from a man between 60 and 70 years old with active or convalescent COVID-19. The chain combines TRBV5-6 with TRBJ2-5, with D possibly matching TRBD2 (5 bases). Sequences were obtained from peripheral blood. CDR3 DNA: TGTGCCAGCAGCTTGGGGCAGGAGGAAGAGACCCAGTACTTC. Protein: CASSLGQEEETQYF.